This TCR beta chain was sequenced during a study of blood T cell repertoires in COVID-19. The V gene end was trimmed by 2 bases and the J gene end by 2 bases; junction bases not matched to a gene: 11. The CDR3 totals 18 residues. Germline CDR1 reads MNHEY; CDR2 reads SVGEGT. In the original processing: Nucleated cell counts were estimated from reference gene primer amplification. Data came from immunoSEQ multiplex PCR; TCRdb stores just in-frame clones and leaves some out. V and J calls and clone size come straight from that table; D and trimming were deduced from the DNA. The table shows 150,000 to 200,000 clones, with about 89% occurring only once.

This sequence originates from a man aged 18 to 29 who had recovered from COVID-19. The sequenced sample was peripheral blood. The chain employs TRBV6-2 or TRBV6-3 and TRBJ2-7; 11 nucleotides match TRBD2. CDR3 DNA: TGTGCCAGCAGTTACGGTCCGGGGCCTAGCGGGAGGCCCTACGAGCAGTACTTC. Translating gives CASSYGPGPSGRPYEQYF.